The source of this T cell receptor (beta chain) is a study of blood T cell repertoires in COVID-19. As processed by the authors: Nucleated cell counts were estimated from reference gene primer amplification. Libraries were prepared by immunoSEQ multiplex PCR; TCRdb keeps only in-frame clonotypes and omits some of them. The V and J calls and clone size were taken over from that table, and D and trimming were inferred from the DNA. The profile shows roughly 130,000 clones, about 79% of them singletons. What was sequenced was peripheral blood. This sequence originates from a woman aged 45-60 years with acute or convalescent COVID-19.

This CDR3 reads CASSYTSNTEAFF. Here the CDR3 DNA reads TGTGCCAGCAGTTACACAAGTAACACTGAAGCTTTCTTT. V usage is TRBV6-2 or TRBV6-3 and J usage is TRBJ1-1; D unclear. The CDR3 sequence is 13 residues long. Trimming pared 2 bases from V and 2 bases from J, leaving 6 bases between. Germline lookup yields CDR1 MNHEY and CDR2 SVGEGT.